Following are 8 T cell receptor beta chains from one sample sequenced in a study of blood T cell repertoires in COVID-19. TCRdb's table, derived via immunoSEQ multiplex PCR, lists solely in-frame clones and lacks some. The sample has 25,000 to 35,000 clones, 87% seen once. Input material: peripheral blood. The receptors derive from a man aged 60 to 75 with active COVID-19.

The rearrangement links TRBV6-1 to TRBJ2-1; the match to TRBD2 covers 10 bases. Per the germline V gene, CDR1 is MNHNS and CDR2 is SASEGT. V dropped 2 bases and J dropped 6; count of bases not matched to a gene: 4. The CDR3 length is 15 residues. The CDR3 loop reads CASSEKSGGANEQFF. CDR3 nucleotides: TGTGCCAGCAGTGAAAAAAGCGGGGGGGCCAATGAGCAGTTCTTC.

As DNA, the CDR3 is TGTGCCAGCAGTTACAGGCTCACCTACGAGCAGTACTTC. Residues: CASSYRLTYEQYF. The chain joins TRBV28 to TRBJ2-7; the D gene is possibly TRBD1 (5 bases). There are 13 residues in the CDR3. Germline values: CDR1 MDHEN, CDR2 SYDVKM. V lost 4 bases, J lost 2 bases, and 9 bases lay in between.

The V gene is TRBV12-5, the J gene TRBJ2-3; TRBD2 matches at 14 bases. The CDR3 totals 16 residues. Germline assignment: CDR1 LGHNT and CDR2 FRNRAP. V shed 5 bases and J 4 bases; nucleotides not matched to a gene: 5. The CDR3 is CASGPGTSGGADTQYF. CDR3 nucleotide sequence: TGTGCTAGTGGTCCCGGGACTAGCGGGGGTGCAGATACGCAGTATTTT.

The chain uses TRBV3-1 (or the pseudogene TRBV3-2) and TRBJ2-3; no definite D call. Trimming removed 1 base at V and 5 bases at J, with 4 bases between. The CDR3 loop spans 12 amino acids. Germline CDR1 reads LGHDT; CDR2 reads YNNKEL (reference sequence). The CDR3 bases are TGTGCCAGCAGCCAAGTTAGAGATACGCAGTATTTT. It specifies CASSQVRDTQYF.

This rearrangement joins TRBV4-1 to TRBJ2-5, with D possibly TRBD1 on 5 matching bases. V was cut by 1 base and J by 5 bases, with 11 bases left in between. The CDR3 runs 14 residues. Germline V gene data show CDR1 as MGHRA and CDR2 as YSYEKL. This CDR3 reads CASSQARVMETQYF. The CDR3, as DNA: TGCGCCAGCAGCCAAGCCAGGGTTATGGAGACCCAGTACTTC.

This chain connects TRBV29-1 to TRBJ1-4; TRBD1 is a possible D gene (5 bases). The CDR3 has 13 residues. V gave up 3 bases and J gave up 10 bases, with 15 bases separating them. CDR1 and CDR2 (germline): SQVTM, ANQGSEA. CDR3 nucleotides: TGCAGCGTTGAGGGGGACTCTTTCGGAAAACTGTTTTTT. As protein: CSVEGDSFGKLFF.

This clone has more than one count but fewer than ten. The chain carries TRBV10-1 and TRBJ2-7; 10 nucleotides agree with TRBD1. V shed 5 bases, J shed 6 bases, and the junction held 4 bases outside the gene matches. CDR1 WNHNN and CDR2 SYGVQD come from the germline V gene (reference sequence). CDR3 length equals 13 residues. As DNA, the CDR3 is TGCGCCAGCAGTTGGGGGACAGGGGTCGAGCAGTACTTC. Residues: CASSWGTGVEQYF.

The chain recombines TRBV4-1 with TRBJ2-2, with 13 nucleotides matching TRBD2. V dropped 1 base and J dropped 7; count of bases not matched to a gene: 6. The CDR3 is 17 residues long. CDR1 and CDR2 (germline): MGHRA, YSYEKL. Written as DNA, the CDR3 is TGCGCCAGCAGCCAAGTACTAGCGGGGGGGCAAGGCGGGGAGCTGTTTTTT. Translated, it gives CASSQVLAGGQGGELFF.